This entry lists 21 T cell receptor beta chains sequenced from one sample in a study of blood T cell repertoires in COVID-19. Some clones are missing from TCRdb's copy, which holds only in-frame ones; the method was immunoSEQ multiplex PCR. The sample gives 75,000 to 90,000 clones, approximately 89% of which show up once; 4.5% to 5.5% is in the top ten. The material sequenced was peripheral blood. The receptors originated from a man aged 45-65 years with active or convalescent COVID-19.

V gene TRBV28 combines with J gene TRBJ2-3; the match to TRBD1 covers 7 bases. CDR1 and CDR2 from the germline V gene are MDHEN and SYDVKM. J gave up 8 bases and V 4 bases, and 6 bases lay outside the gene matches. CDR3 length: 13 amino acids. The CDR3 here is CASSSTGEGTQYF. DNA of the CDR3: TGTGCCAGCAGTTCAACAGGGGAAGGTACGCAGTATTTT.

CDR3 in DNA: TGCGCCAGCAGTGAGTTGCAGGCTAGCACAGATACGCAGTATTTT. Protein: CASSELQASTDTQYF. The V and J genes are TRBV10-1 and TRBJ2-3; no definite D call. Trimming took 1 base from V and 0 from J, leaving 8 bases between them. The germline V gene encodes CDR1 WNHNN and CDR2 SYGVQD (reference sequence). The CDR3 is 15 residues long.

This clone has only one observation. The chain employs TRBV7-2 and TRBJ1-2, with D maybe TRBD1 (5 bases). CDR1 is SGHTA and CDR2 is FQGNSA in the germline V gene. CDR3 length: 15 amino acids. Trimming removed 2 bases from V and 6 bases from J, with 16 bases in between. The CDR3 sequence: CASSLRGTGLDGYTF. Here the CDR3 DNA reads TGTGCCAGCAGCTTAAGGGGAACAGGATTAGATGGCTACACCTTC. Using reference TRBV7-2 and TRBJ1-2 for the parts outside the CDR3, the full variable domain is GAGVSQSPSNKVTEKGKDVELRCDPISGHTALYWYRQSLGQGLEFLIYFQGNSAPDKSGLPSDRFSAERTGGSVSTLTIQRTQQEDSAVYLCASSLRGTGLDGYTFGSGTRLTVV.

This chain uses TRBV5-1 with TRBJ1-4; 8 positions match TRBD1. Trimming cost V 4 bases and J 5 bases; bases outside gene matches: 10. Germline V CDR1 and CDR2: SGHRS, YFSETQ. The CDR3 consists of 16 residues. CDR3 sequence (DNA): TGCGCCAGCAGCCTGCTCCCGGACAGGGCCAATGAAAAACTGTTTTTT. This codes for CASSLLPDRANEKLFF.

This clone was picked up one time. The rearrangement joins TRBV18 to TRBJ2-1; no clear D. Germline values: CDR1 KGHSH, CDR2 LQKENI. V lost 2 bases and J 3 bases, leaving 11 bases between the germline ends. The CDR3 is made up of 15 amino acids. The CDR3 bases are TGTGCCAGCTCACCAGATGGCAAGAACTACAATGAGCAGTTCTTC. Translated: CASSPDGKNYNEQFF.

Concerning this clone: Other DNA variants within this sample encode the same CDR3. The chain has TRBV5-1 and TRBJ2-2; 7 bases are shared with TRBD2. Trimming cost V 4 bases and J 2 bases; bases outside gene matches: 5. Germline V gene sequence: CDR1 SGHRS, CDR2 YFSETQ. The CDR3 runs to 15 residues. The CDR3, as DNA: TGCGCCAGCAGCCCGGGGACTACTAACACCGGGGAGCTGTTTTTT. Protein sequence: CASSPGTTNTGELFF. Using reference TRBV5-1 and TRBJ2-2 for the parts outside the CDR3, the full variable domain is KAGVTQTPRYLIKTRGQQVTLSCSPISGHRSVSWYQQTPGQGLQFLFEYFSETQRNKGNFPGRFSGRQFSNSRSEMNVSTLELGDSALYLCASSPGTTNTGELFFGEGSRLTVL.

The chain joins TRBV19 to TRBJ2-3; TRBD2 matches 13 bases. Germline V gives CDR1 LNHDA, CDR2 SQIVND (reference sequence). This CDR3 has 15 residues. The V and J ends lost 5 bases and 4 bases, in that order; junction bases with no gene match: 3. CDR3 DNA: TGTGCCAGTAGTTTTGGGACTAGCGGGGCAGATACGCAGTATTTT. As protein: CASSFGTSGADTQYF.

V is TRBV7-8 and J is TRBJ2-7, with D maybe TRBD2 (5 bases). This CDR3 is built from 14 residues. The germline gives CDR1 SGHVS, CDR2 FQNEAQ. V dropped 2 bases and J dropped 3 bases, with 11 bases sitting between them. CDR3 sequence: CASSLRGTDYEQYF. CDR3 DNA: TGTGCCAGCAGCTTACGGGGTACGGACTACGAGCAGTACTTC.

The chain carries TRBV19 and TRBJ2-2; the match to TRBD1 covers 9 bases. With V trimmed by 11 bases and J by 4 bases, 11 bases remained unmatched. This CDR3 spans 15 amino acids. The germline V gene encodes CDR1 LNHDA and CDR2 SQIVND (reference sequence). The CDR3 spells CASNKQTGGTGELFF. In DNA, the CDR3 is TGTGCCTCCAACAAACAGACAGGGGGCACCGGGGAGCTGTTTTTT.

The chain combines TRBV12-3 or TRBV12-4 with TRBJ1-4, with D unresolved. The CDR3 has 13 amino acids. With 3 bases removed from V and 4 bases from J, the gap between germline ends came to 6 bases. Written as DNA, the CDR3 is TGTGCCAGCAGTTTGGGCAATAATGAAAAACTGTTTTTT. This gives the protein CASSLGNNEKLFF.

The V and J genes are TRBV5-1 and TRBJ2-5; TRBD2 agrees at 7 bases. From germline, CDR1 is SGHRS and CDR2 YFSETQ. This CDR3 region has 15 residues. V shed 0 bases and J 2 bases; nucleotides not matched to a gene: 4. Written as DNA, the CDR3 is TGCGCCAGCAGCTTGGCGGGGGGTCTTCAAGAGACCCAGTACTTC. This encodes CASSLAGGLQETQYF.

The chain links TRBV4-3 to TRBJ1-6, with D possibly TRBD1 on 5 matching bases. V was clipped by 0 bases and J by 9 bases, with 15 bases between them. CDR1 is LGHNA, CDR2 YSLEER, per germline. There are 16 residues in the CDR3. The CDR3 DNA sequence: TGCGCCAGCAGCCAAGAAAGGAGGGCGGGGGTTTCACCCCTCCACTTT. As protein: CASSQERRAGVSPLHF.

The J gene is TRBJ1-5, the V gene TRBV10-3; D remains unclear. This CDR3 contains 14 residues. Germline V gene lookup returns CDR1 ENHRY and CDR2 SYGVKD. Trimming took off 3 bases at V and 3 bases at J, with 9 bases between the two ends. The CDR3 nucleotides read TGTGCCATCAGTGACCGAGAATTCAATCAGCCCCAGCATTTT. Its translation: CAISDREFNQPQHF.

The rearrangement links TRBV7-7 to TRBJ2-3; D not certain. With 4 bases removed from V and 2 bases from J, the gap between germline ends came to 13 bases. The CDR3 spans 15 residues. Germline loops: CDR1 SSHAT, CDR2 FNYEAQ (reference sequence). The CDR3 nucleotides read TGTGCCAGCAGCTCCTTGGGCATATCCACAGATACGCAGTATTTT. This sequence encodes CASSSLGISTDTQYF.

The CDR3 DNA follows: TGTGCCAGCAGCCGACAGGCCCGCACAGATACGCAGTATTTT. Its protein is CASSRQARTDTQYF. The rearrangement uses TRBV14 and TRBJ2-3, with a possible D match to TRBD1 (6 bases). Germline assignment: CDR1 SGHDN and CDR2 FVKESK. The CDR3 has 14 amino acids. Deletions cut 4 bases from V and 1 base from J, with 9 bases between.

V gene TRBV12-3 or TRBV12-4 combines with J gene TRBJ2-1; 7 bases match TRBD1. CDR3 length: 13 residues. Losses at the gene ends were 7 bases for V and 7 bases for J; bases not matched to a gene: 7. In nucleotides, the CDR3 is TGTGCCAGCACCCGGGACAGCACTAATGAGCAGTTCTTC. Translation: CASTRDSTNEQFF.

The V call is TRBV10-1, the J call TRBJ2-7; a weak D match, TRBD1 (6 bases). The length of the CDR3 is 14 residues. V lost 3 bases, J lost 2 bases, and 11 bases lay in between. CDR1 WNHNN and CDR2 SYGVQD come from the germline V gene (reference sequence). The CDR3 sequence is CASSDSGTPYEQYV. CDR3 DNA: TGCGCCAGCAGTGATTCAGGGACACCCTACGAGCAGTACGTC.

V and J are TRBV5-5 and TRBJ1-1; 8 nucleotides agree with TRBD1. Germline V gene lookup returns CDR1 SGHKS and CDR2 YYEKEE (reference sequence). V trimming: 4 bases; J trimming: 1 base; junction bases outside the gene matches: 3. The length of the CDR3 is 14 residues. The CDR3: CASSKGQGNTEAFF. In nucleotides, the CDR3 is TGTGCCAGCAGCAAAGGACAGGGGAACACTGAAGCTTTCTTT.

The chain employs TRBV2 and TRBJ1-6; possible D gene TRBD1, 5 bases. V gave up 3 bases and J gave up 9 bases, with 9 bases separating them. Germline CDR1 and CDR2: SNHLY and FYNNEI. This CDR3 contains 13 residues. As DNA, the CDR3 is TGTGCCAGCAGTGACAGGGAGGGTTCACCCCTCCACTTT. Translated, it gives CASSDREGSPLHF.

The J gene is TRBJ2-3, the V gene TRBV15; TRBD2 might be the D (6 bases). V was trimmed by 0 bases and J by 6 bases, leaving 19 bases between them. The germline V gene encodes CDR1 LNHNV and CDR2 YYDKDF (reference sequence). This CDR3 is built from 17 residues. In DNA, the CDR3 is TGTGCCACCAGCAGAGATGGCGGGACGACCGGTAGGGATACGCAGTATTTT. This translates into CATSRDGGTTGRDTQYF.

J is TRBJ1-3 and V is TRBV28, with D possibly being TRBD1 (5 bases). Between the trimmed V and J ends, which lost 9 bases and 4 bases, there was a span of 13 bases. This CDR3 is 13 amino acids long. The germline CDR1 and CDR2 sequences are MDHEN and SYDVKM. The CDR3 DNA reads TGTGCCAGTCACAGGAACGCAGGAAACACCATATATTTT. It yields the protein CASHRNAGNTIYF.